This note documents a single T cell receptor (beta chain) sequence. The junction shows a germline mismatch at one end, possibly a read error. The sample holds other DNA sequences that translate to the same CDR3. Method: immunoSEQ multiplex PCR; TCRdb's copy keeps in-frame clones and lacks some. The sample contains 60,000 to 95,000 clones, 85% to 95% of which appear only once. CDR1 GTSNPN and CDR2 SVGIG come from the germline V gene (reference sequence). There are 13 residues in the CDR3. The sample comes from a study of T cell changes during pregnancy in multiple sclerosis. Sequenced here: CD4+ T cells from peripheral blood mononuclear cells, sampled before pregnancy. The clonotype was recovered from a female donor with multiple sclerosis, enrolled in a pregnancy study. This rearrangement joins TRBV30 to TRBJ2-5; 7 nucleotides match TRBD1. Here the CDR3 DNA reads TGTGCCTGGGAAAGACAGGGCTTGGAGACTCAGTACTTC. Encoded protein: CAWERQGLETQYF.